The 25 T cell receptor beta chains listed next were all sequenced from one sample in a study of blood T cell repertoires in COVID-19. Method: immunoSEQ multiplex PCR; TCRdb's copy keeps in-frame clones and lacks some. Of about 420,000 clones listed, 85% to 90% are singletons. The specimen sequenced was peripheral blood. The receptors originated from a man between 18 and 29 years old with COVID-19, enrolled during active disease.

The CDR3 sequence is CASSLARDRVGYTF. The CDR3 DNA sequence: TGTGCCAGCAGCTTAGCGCGGGACAGGGTCGGCTACACCTTC. The chain carries TRBV7-8 and TRBJ1-2; TRBD1 matches at 9 bases. V was pared by 0 bases and J by 8 bases, with 4 bases of the junction left unmatched. Germline V gene sequence: CDR1 SGHVS, CDR2 FQNEAQ. The CDR3 totals 14 residues.

This CDR3 is CASRKSATNEKLFF. The DNA of the CDR3 is TGTGCCAGCAGGAAGAGTGCAACTAATGAAAAACTGTTTTTT. This rearrangement joins TRBV6-5 to TRBJ1-4; D not certain. The V end was cut by 6 bases, the J end by 0 bases, with 8 bases between. Germline V gene data show CDR1 as MNHEY and CDR2 as SVGAGI. CDR3 length: 14 residues.

The J gene is TRBJ2-4, the V gene TRBV3-1 (or the pseudogene TRBV3-2); TRBD2 agrees at 8 bases. CDR1 LGHDT and CDR2 YNNKEL come from the germline V gene (reference sequence). The junction had 4 bases not matched to a gene; V was cut back by 0 bases and J by 3 bases. This CDR3 contains 16 residues. CDR3 protein: CASSQELAVSKNIQYF. For the CDR3, the DNA is TGTGCCAGCAGCCAAGAACTAGCGGTTAGCAAAAACATTCAGTACTTC.

CDR3 bases: TGTGCCAGCAGCTTTCCCCGGGACAGGGCGACGACCTACAATGAGCAGTTCTTC. It encodes CASSFPRDRATTYNEQFF. This sequence joins TRBV11-2 and TRBJ2-1, with 9 positions matching TRBD1. Trimming removed 3 bases from V and 2 bases from J; junction bases left unmatched: 11. The CDR3 extends over 18 amino acids. Germline loops: CDR1 SGHAT, CDR2 FQNNGV.

This chain connects TRBV6-5 to TRBJ2-7; tentative D call: TRBD2 (5 bases). The CDR3 has 15 residues. CDR1 and CDR2 (germline): MNHEY, SVGAGI. The V gene lost 5 bases and the J gene lost 0 bases, with 14 bases spanning the gap. The CDR3 reads CASSTPGFNSYEQYF. Here the CDR3 DNA reads TGTGCCAGCAGTACCCCGGGGTTCAACTCCTACGAGCAGTACTTC.

J is TRBJ2-1 and V is TRBV4-2; 8 nucleotides line up with TRBD2. V trimming: 0 bases; J trimming: 9 bases; junction bases outside the gene matches: 13. This CDR3 region has 17 residues. Germline values: CDR1 LGHNA, CDR2 YNFKEQ. CDR3 nucleotides: TGTGCCAGCAGCCAAGATCCCTCAGCGGGGGCAGGTAGTGAGCAGTTCTTC. It encodes CASSQDPSAGAGSEQFF.

This clone was recorded only once. The chain carries TRBV7-9 and TRBJ2-5; weak D call: TRBD2 (5 bases). The CDR3 covers 14 residues. Trimming removed 1 base at V and 5 bases at J, with 11 bases between. The V gene's germline CDR1 is SEHNR and CDR2 FQNEAQ (reference sequence). The chain's CDR3 is CASSLGVGIETQYF. Here the CDR3 DNA reads TGTGCCAGCAGCTTAGGAGTCGGGATCGAGACCCAGTACTTC.

In its sample, this clone was seen once. V gene TRBV3-1 (or the pseudogene TRBV3-2) combines with J gene TRBJ2-3, with D unclear. Trimming took off 5 bases at V and 0 bases at J, with 9 bases between the two ends. This CDR3 is built from 14 residues. From germline, CDR1 is LGHDT and CDR2 YNNKEL (reference sequence). The CDR3 region has the DNA TGTGCCAGCAGCTTACAATCCAGCACAGATACGCAGTATTTT. It specifies CASSLQSSTDTQYF.

The chain joins TRBV5-6 to TRBJ2-2; D is unclear. This CDR3 has 13 amino acids. Germline CDR1 is SGHDT and CDR2 is YYEEEE. V was clipped by 9 bases and J by 0 bases, with 9 bases between them. DNA of the CDR3: TGTGCCACCTCCTATCCGAACACCGGGGAGCTGTTTTTT. This translates into CATSYPNTGELFF.

CDR3 in DNA: TGTGCCAGTAGTATCGCATCAGCAGGGGGCAGGGAAAATGGCTACACCTTC. Its translation: CASSIASAGGRENGYTF. V and J are TRBV19 and TRBJ1-2, with 8 positions matching TRBD1. The CDR3 has 17 residues. Per the germline V gene, CDR1 is LNHDA and CDR2 is SQIVND (reference sequence). J lost 6 bases, V lost 3 bases, and 15 bases had no gene match.

The V gene is TRBV5-3, the J gene TRBJ2-7; D not certain. TRBV5-3 is annotated as an ORF whose role is uncertain. The V end was cut by 9 bases, the J end by 2 bases, with 21 bases between. The CDR3 spans 15 residues. The CDR3 here is CATPFGRVATYEQYF. The DNA for the CDR3 is TGTGCCACCCCCTTCGGTCGGGTCGCGACCTACGAGCAGTACTTC.

This CDR3 reads CASSMALTDTQYF. CDR3 in DNA: TGTGCCAGTAGTATGGCCCTGACAGATACGCAGTATTTT. This sequence joins TRBV19 and TRBJ2-3; D is ambiguous. V lost 3 bases to trimming and J lost 3 bases, with 7 bases between them. The CDR3 totals 13 residues. From germline, CDR1 is LNHDA and CDR2 SQIVND (reference sequence).

V gene TRBV14 combines with J gene TRBJ2-2; weak D call: TRBD2 (6 bases). CDR3 size: 15 residues. CDR1 and CDR2 from the germline V gene are SGHDN and FVKESK. Trimming removed 0 bases from V and 9 bases from J, with 14 bases in between. The CDR3 sequence is CASSQDPGVRRELFF. CDR3 in DNA: TGTGCCAGCAGCCAAGACCCGGGGGTCCGCCGGGAGCTGTTTTTT. The full variable domain, completed using reference TRBV14 and TRBJ2-2, is EAGVTQFPSHSVIEKGQTVTLRCDPISGHDNLYWYRRVMGKEIKFLLHFVKESKQDESGMPNNRFLAERTGGTYSTLKVQPAELEDSGVYFCASSQDPGVRRELFFGEGSRLTVL.

The chain uses TRBV29-1 and TRBJ1-5, with 9 bases lining up with TRBD1. V lost 6 bases and J lost 3; bases outside the gene matches: 6. The CDR3 is 14 amino acids. CDR1 and CDR2 from the germline V gene are SQVTM and ANQGSEA. The CDR3 bases are TGCAGCGTCGGGACAGGGACTTTCAATCAGCCCCAGCATTTT. Protein product: CSVGTGTFNQPQHF.

The J gene is TRBJ2-5, the V gene TRBV4-1, with D unclear. The CDR3 runs to 13 residues. Trimming shortened V by 4 bases and J by 5 bases, and 11 bases separated the two germline ends. The V gene's germline CDR1 is MGHRA and CDR2 YSYEKL. In DNA, the CDR3 is TGCGCCAGCAGCCCAACATCCGTGGAGACCCAGTACTTC. It is translated as CASSPTSVETQYF.

The chain is built from TRBV28 and TRBJ1-4; D ambiguous. Trimming stripped 7 bases from V and 2 bases from J, with 11 bases between. CDR1 is MDHEN and CDR2 is SYDVKM in the germline V gene. The CDR3 contains 14 residues. The CDR3 coding sequence is TGTGCCAGCACTCCTGTATCCACTAATGAAAAACTGTTTTTT. Protein: CASTPVSTNEKLFF. Full variable domain (remainder filled in from reference TRBV28 and TRBJ1-4): DVKVTQSSRYLVKRTGEKVFLECVQDMDHENMFWYRQDPGLGLRLIYFSYDVKMKEKGDIPEGYSVSREKKERFSLILESASTNQTSMYLCASTPVSTNEKLFFGSGTQLSVL.

CDR3 region: CASSLRLAGGRGYNEQFF. CDR3 coding DNA: TGTGCCAGCAGCTTACGACTAGCGGGGGGGCGAGGTTACAATGAGCAGTTCTTC. The chain joins TRBV11-2 to TRBJ2-1; 14 bases fit TRBD2. Germline-derived CDR1 and CDR2 are SGHAT and FQNNGV. This CDR3 has 18 amino acids. V lost 2 bases to trimming and J lost 4 bases; unmatched junction nucleotides: 7.

The gene calls are TRBV10-3 and TRBJ2-3; 10 nucleotides agree with TRBD2. This CDR3 has 16 residues. Unmatched junction bases numbered 9, after V lost 6 bases and J lost 3 bases. Germline V gene lookup returns CDR1 ENHRY and CDR2 SYGVKD. The CDR3 is CAISDSSGSSTDTQYF. The CDR3 region has the DNA TGTGCCATCAGCGACTCTAGCGGGAGTTCAACAGATACGCAGTATTTT.

The rearrangement links TRBV5-1 to TRBJ2-3; the match to TRBD1 covers 9 bases. Trimming at V came to 4 bases and at J to 3 bases, leaving 3 bases not matched to a gene. The V gene's germline CDR1 is SGHRS and CDR2 YFSETQ. This CDR3 region has 14 residues. The CDR3 DNA reads TGCGCCAGCAGCCGCGGACAGGGGACAGATACGCAGTATTTT. Protein sequence: CASSRGQGTDTQYF.

V and J are TRBV7-2 and TRBJ2-5, with TRBD1 matching over 10 bases. Germline CDR1 reads SGHTA; CDR2 reads FQGNSA. Trimming at V came to 4 bases and at J to 4 bases, leaving 9 bases not matched to a gene. The CDR3 covers 16 residues. CDR3 sequence: CASSSSRDRGRETQYF. DNA of the CDR3: TGTGCCAGCAGCTCATCCCGGGACAGGGGTCGAGAGACCCAGTACTTC.

The V gene is TRBV5-4, the J gene TRBJ2-7, with TRBD2 identical over 8 bases. From germline, CDR1 is SGHNT and CDR2 YYREEE (reference sequence). Trimming cost V 2 bases and J 6 bases; bases outside gene matches: 13. The CDR3 consists of 16 residues. The CDR3 DNA reads as TGTGCCAGCAGCTTCGGGGGGGGCTTCTCCCCTACCGAGCAGTACTTC. Translated, it gives CASSFGGGFSPTEQYF.

The J gene is TRBJ2-3, the V gene TRBV11-2; 8 bases align to TRBD2. This CDR3 is built from 17 residues. Trimming cost V 3 bases and J 0 bases; bases outside gene matches: 8. Germline V gene sequence: CDR1 SGHAT, CDR2 FQNNGV. The CDR3 region has the DNA TGTGCCAGCAGCTTGACTAGACTAGCGCGAAGCACAGATACGCAGTATTTT. This gives the protein CASSLTRLARSTDTQYF.

This clone was recorded only once. V gene TRBV5-1 combines with J gene TRBJ2-7; D possibly corresponds to TRBD1 (5 bases). Between the trimmed V and J ends, which lost 1 base and 5 bases, there was a span of 16 bases. Germline CDR1 is SGHRS and CDR2 is YFSETQ. The CDR3 extends over 15 amino acids. Written as DNA, the CDR3 is TGCGCCAGCAGCTTGTCTTCGGTGGGGCCCAACGAGCAGTACTTC. Translating gives CASSLSSVGPNEQYF.

The chain has TRBV11-2 and TRBJ2-5, with 8 bases identical to TRBD2. V shed 1 base, J shed 8 bases, and the junction held 6 bases outside the gene matches. CDR3 length equals 14 residues. Germline-derived CDR1 and CDR2 are SGHAT and FQNNGV. The CDR3 DNA is TGTGCCAGCAGCTTAGTAAGCAGCGGGGGTACCCAGTACTTC. Residues: CASSLVSSGGTQYF. Full variable domain (outside the CDR3, taken from reference TRBV11-2 and TRBJ2-5): EAGVAQSPRYKIIEKRQSVAFWCNPISGHATLYWYQQILGQGPKLLIQFQNNGVVDDSQLPKDRFSAERLKGVDSTLKIQPAKLEDSAVYLCASSLVSSGGTQYFGPGTRLLVL.

In DNA form, the CDR3 reads TGTGCCACCAGTGACACCGGGATAGTCAGGGAGACCCAGTACTTC. Translated, it gives CATSDTGIVRETQYF. The chain carries TRBV24-1 and TRBJ2-5; D may be TRBD2 (5 bases). CDR1 and CDR2 (germline): KGHDR, SFDVKD. This CDR3 contains 15 residues. The V end was cut by 4 bases, the J end by 5 bases, with 16 bases between.